The 6 T cell receptor beta chains in this list originate from one sample, sequenced in a study of blood T cell repertoires in COVID-19. Produced via immunoSEQ multiplex PCR; TCRdb's table is partial and in-frame only. The sample includes 150,000 to 200,000 clones, roughly four fifths of them seen just once. The sample comprised peripheral blood. Source of these receptors: a human donor in a cohort sampled during active COVID-19.

The chain links TRBV25-1 to TRBJ2-6; no definite D call. V was shortened by 4 bases and J by 2 bases, with 9 bases between the two germline ends. Looked up from germline, CDR1 is MGHDK and CDR2 is SYGVNS. The CDR3 contains 15 residues. The CDR3 here is CASSGREAGANVLTF. Here the CDR3 DNA reads TGTGCCAGCAGTGGTAGAGAGGCTGGGGCCAACGTCCTGACTTTC.

V gene TRBV28 combines with J gene TRBJ1-2; weak D call: TRBD1 (5 bases). Trimming removed 2 bases at V and 6 bases at J, with 13 bases between. The germline gives CDR1 MDHEN, CDR2 SYDVKM. CDR3 length equals 14 residues. CDR3 residues: CASSLPRVVDGYTF. The DNA of the CDR3 is TGTGCCAGCAGTTTACCCAGGGTGGTGGATGGCTACACCTTC.

The chain is built from TRBV9 and TRBJ1-1; D perhaps matches TRBD1 (5 bases). Germline loops: CDR1 SGDLS, CDR2 YYNGEE. This CDR3 is built from 12 residues. V was shortened by 0 bases and J by 7 bases, with 7 bases between the two germline ends. The CDR3 DNA sequence: TGTGCCAGCAGCGTAGCGGGGGGTGAAGCTTTCTTT. It translates to CASSVAGGEAFF.

This chain connects TRBV30 to TRBJ1-3, with D possibly matching TRBD1 (5 bases). Trimming left V 4 bases short and J 1 base short, with 11 bases between. The CDR3 spans 14 residues. Germline lookup yields CDR1 GTSNPN and CDR2 SVGIG (reference sequence). The CDR3 loop is CAWTTGYSGNTIYF. CDR3 DNA sequence: TGTGCCTGGACCACAGGATATTCTGGAAACACCATATATTTT.

The V and J genes are TRBV4-1 and TRBJ2-3; D is perhaps TRBD2 (6 bases). Germline-derived CDR1 and CDR2 are MGHRA and YSYEKL. There are 14 residues in the CDR3. V lost 5 bases to trimming and J lost 8 bases, with 17 bases between them. CDR3 DNA sequence: TGCGCCAGCAGCGGCGGGGAGGTATTGGGTACGCAGTATTTT. Its protein product is CASSGGEVLGTQYF.

The rearrangement joins TRBV12-3 or TRBV12-4 to TRBJ2-7; tentative D call: TRBD2 (5 bases). The CDR3 has 13 residues. V was clipped by 6 bases and J by 4 bases, with 13 bases between them. The CDR3 region is CASSPGNGYEQYF. CDR3 DNA sequence: TGTGCCAGCAGCCCGGGAAATGGTTACGAGCAGTACTTC.